This T cell receptor beta chain is drawn from a study of post-analysis software for immune sequencing data. About the research overall: The courses of disease that were included comprised relapsing-remitting, secondary progressive and progressive-relapsing multiple sclerosis. Study-wide findings and caveats: Elevated frequency relative to controls characterized four or five TRBV segments in patients, TRBV5-6, TRBV5-1 and TRBV20-1 among them. Samples from a shared batch, those prepared together, strongly co-clustered by F measure.

This clonotype is a singleton in its sample. The antigen is undetermined. Relative to the germline gene, one junction end is altered; a read error may explain this. The CDR3 covers 15 residues. CDR1 and CDR2 (germline): MNHNY, SVGAGI (reference sequence). cDNA libraries of TCR beta carried unique molecular identifiers. TCRdb re-called the PCR reads with MiXCR, one entry per CDR3 protein. The table lists roughly 800,000 distinct CDR3 sequences, roughly 46% of them singletons. The chain recombines TRBV6-6 with TRBJ2-3; either TRBD1 or TRBD2 may supply D (5 bases each). The source of this sequence is a girl aged 5 to 17 with multiple sclerosis. The sequenced sample was blood. CDR3 in DNA: TGTGCCAGCAGTCGGTCACGGGACCCTGGGGATACGCAGGATTTT. Protein sequence: CASSRSRDPGDTQDF.